The TCR beta chain described here comes from a study of OX40 agonist ivuxolimab in advanced cancers. About the investigation overall: Ivuxolimab was a fully human IgG2 agonistic monoclonal antibody targeting the costimulatory receptor OX40 (CD134). Patients were allowed to have had prior anti-PD-1, anti-PD-L1 or anti-CTLA-4 therapy, and around two fifths of the dose-escalation patients had been treated with checkpoint inhibitors. A male proportion of approximately 83% and a mean age of approximately 58 years, ranging from roughly 23 to 79, were recorded for the dose-escalation cohort. Of the roughly 51 patients in dose escalation, about 19 had hepatocellular carcinoma, approximately 15 had melanoma, 9 had renal cell carcinoma and 9 had head and neck cancer. Intravenous ivuxolimab was administered to patients every 2 weeks at six dose levels: 0.01, 0.1, 0.3, 1.5, 3 and 10 mg/kg. The monotherapy dose-escalation portion (N ≈ 50 patients) of the phase I ivuxolimab trial is reported in the paper. Partial responses occurred in three dose-escalation patients: two with cutaneous melanoma and one with hepatocellular carcinoma. Peripheral TCRbeta sequencing was intended to test whether TCR sequence diversity was altered and clonal T-cell expansion was caused by ivuxolimab. Results the study describes overall, beyond this receptor: At doses from 0.1 to 3.0 mg/kg, clonal expansion was seen in both CD4+ and CD8+ blood T cells between baseline and week 6. Antigen specificity was not determined for the clonally expanded peripheral T cells. After ivuxolimab, expanded clones were on average more numerous among CD8+ T cells than among CD4+ T cells. In the 0.1-3.0 mg/kg groups, partial responders had among the lowest normalized peripheral clonal expansion, particularly in CD8+ T cells. Low levels of normalized T-cell clonal expansion were also shown by some nonresponding patients.

The trial excluded patients who had a history of autoimmune disease or who were on systemic immunosuppression. In every dose cohort, peripheral blood was drawn for TCR sequencing at baseline, cycle 4 day 1, and cycle 7 day 1. The samples were taken from a phase I, first-in-human, multicenter, open-label dose-escalation trial of ivuxolimab. The trial enrolled adults with locally advanced or metastatic head and neck squamous cell, hepatocellular, melanoma or renal cell carcinoma. Before TCR sequencing, CD4+ and CD8+ T cells were separately sorted from peripheral blood. To sequence the TCRbeta CDR3 region, genomic DNA was isolated from the sorted cells. TCRbeta CDR3 regions were sequenced using the immunoSEQ Assay. As stored in TCRdb, this immuneACCESS dataset retains in-frame rearrangements with V and J assigned. A fraction of the clones does not appear; measured against another copy, unresolved V genes explain less than half of the discrepancy, and the remainder lacks a known reason. A total of some 100,000 clones appear in this sample, 92% of them only once. Around 3.4% of the sample rests with the top ten.

About this clone itself: Its target antigen remains unknown. Base qualities are not recorded, but no much larger clone differs from it by a single base.

V is reduced by 5 bases and J by 5 bases, leaving a spacing of 18 bases between them. The germline V gene provides CDR1 MNHEY and CDR2 SVGAGI. The CDR3 goes from the cysteine to the phenylalanine over 15 residues. This entry keeps only the CDR3 DNA: 45 bases, framed from base 1. The sequences come from CD4+ or CD8+ T cells sorted from blood, collected in a trial of the OX40 agonist ivuxolimab. The receptor's source is an adult with an advanced solid tumor such as melanoma, head and neck, liver or kidney cancer. This chain is built from TRBV6-5 and TRBJ1-2; TRBD1 is perhaps the D gene, given 5 matching bases. The CDR3 here reads CASSPLAGLAYGYTF. The bases read TGTGCCAGCAGTCCCCTTGCGGGGCTAGCGTATGGCTACACCTTC.